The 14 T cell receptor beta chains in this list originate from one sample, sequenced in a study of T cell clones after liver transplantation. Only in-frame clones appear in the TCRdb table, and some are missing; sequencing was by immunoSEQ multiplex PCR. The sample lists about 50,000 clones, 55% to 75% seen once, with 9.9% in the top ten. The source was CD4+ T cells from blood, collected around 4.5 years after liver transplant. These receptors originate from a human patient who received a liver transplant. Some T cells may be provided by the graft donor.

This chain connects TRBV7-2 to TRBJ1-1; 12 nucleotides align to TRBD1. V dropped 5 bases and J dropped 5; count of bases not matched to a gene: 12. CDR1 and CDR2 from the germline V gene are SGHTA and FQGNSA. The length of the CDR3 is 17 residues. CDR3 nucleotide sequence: TGTGCCAGCAGCCCACTCCGGGACAGGGGGCTGGAGACTGAAGCTTTCTTT. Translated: CASSPLRDRGLETEAFF. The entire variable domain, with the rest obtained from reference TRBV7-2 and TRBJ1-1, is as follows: GAGVSQSPSNKVTEKGKDVELRCDPISGHTALYWYRQSLGQGLEFLIYFQGNSAPDKSGLPSDRFSAERTGGSVSTLTIQRTQQEDSAVYLCASSPLRDRGLETEAFFGQGTRLTVV.

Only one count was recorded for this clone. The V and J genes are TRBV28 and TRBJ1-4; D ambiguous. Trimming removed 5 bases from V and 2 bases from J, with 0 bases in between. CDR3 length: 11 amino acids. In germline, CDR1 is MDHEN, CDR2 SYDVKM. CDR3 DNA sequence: TGTGCCAGCAGTACTAATGAAAAACTGTTTTTT. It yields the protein CASSTNEKLFF. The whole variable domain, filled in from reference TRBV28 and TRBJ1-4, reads DVKVTQSSRYLVKRTGEKVFLECVQDMDHENMFWYRQDPGLGLRLIYFSYDVKMKEKGDIPEGYSVSREKKERFSLILESASTNQTSMYLCASSTNEKLFFGSGTQLSVL.

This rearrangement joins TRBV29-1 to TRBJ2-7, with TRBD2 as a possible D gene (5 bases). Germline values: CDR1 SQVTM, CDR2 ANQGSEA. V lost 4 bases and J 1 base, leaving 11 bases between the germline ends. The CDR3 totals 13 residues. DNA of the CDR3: TGCAGCGTTGTCCGGACGGGATCCTACGAGCAGTACTTC. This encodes CSVVRTGSYEQYF.

The DNA of the CDR3 is TGTGCCAGCAGCCCCGGACAGGCCTATGGCTACACCTTC. Translation gives CASSPGQAYGYTF. The V call is TRBV11-2, the J call TRBJ1-2; 7 bases are shared with TRBD1. With 5 bases clipped from V and 4 bases from J, the junction kept 4 bases outside the gene matches. There are 13 residues in the CDR3. Per germline, CDR1 SGHAT and CDR2 FQNNGV.

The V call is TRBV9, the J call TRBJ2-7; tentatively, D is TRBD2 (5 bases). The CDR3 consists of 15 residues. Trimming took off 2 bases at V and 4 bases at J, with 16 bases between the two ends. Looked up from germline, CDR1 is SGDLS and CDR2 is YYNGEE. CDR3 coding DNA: TGTGCCAGCAGCGTCGCTTTTTCGTCGGGATACGAGCAGTACTTC. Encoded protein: CASSVAFSSGYEQYF.

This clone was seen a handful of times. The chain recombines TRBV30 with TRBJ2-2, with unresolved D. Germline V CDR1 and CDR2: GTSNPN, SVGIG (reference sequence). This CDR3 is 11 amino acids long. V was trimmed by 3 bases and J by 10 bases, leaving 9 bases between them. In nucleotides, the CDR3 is TGTGCCTGGAGCCCCCTATCGGAGCTGTTTTTT. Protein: CAWSPLSELFF.

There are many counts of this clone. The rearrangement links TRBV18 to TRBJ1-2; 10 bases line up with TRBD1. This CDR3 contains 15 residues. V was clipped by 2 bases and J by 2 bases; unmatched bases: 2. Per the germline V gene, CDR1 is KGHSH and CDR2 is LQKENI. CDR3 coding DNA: TGTGCCAGCTCACCAGCGGGACAGGGGAACTATGGCTACACCTTC. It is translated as CASSPAGQGNYGYTF. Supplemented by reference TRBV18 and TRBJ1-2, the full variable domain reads NAGVMQNPRHLVRRRGQEARLRCSPMKGHSHVYWYRQLPEEGLKFMVYLQKENIIDESGMPKERFSAEFPKEGPSILRIQQVVRGDSAAYFCASSPAGQGNYGYTFGSGTRLTVV.

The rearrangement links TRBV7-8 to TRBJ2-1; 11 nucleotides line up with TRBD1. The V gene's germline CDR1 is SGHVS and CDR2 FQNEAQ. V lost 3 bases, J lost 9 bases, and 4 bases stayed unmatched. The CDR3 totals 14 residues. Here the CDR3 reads CASSLPDRGLEQFF. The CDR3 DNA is TGTGCCAGCAGCTTGCCGGACAGGGGGCTTGAGCAGTTCTTC.

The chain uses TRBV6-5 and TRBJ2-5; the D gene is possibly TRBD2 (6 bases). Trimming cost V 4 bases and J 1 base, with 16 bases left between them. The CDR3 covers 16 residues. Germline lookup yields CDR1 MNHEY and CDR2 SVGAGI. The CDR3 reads CASSSWDFPAQETQYF. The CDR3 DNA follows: TGTGCCAGCAGTTCCTGGGACTTCCCGGCCCAAGAGACCCAGTACTTC.

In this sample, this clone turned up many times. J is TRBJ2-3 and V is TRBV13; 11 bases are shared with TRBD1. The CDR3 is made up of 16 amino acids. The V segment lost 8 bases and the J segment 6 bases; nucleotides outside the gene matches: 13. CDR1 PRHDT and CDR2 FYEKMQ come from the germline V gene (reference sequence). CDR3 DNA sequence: TGTGCCAGCGGTTCATGGGGACAGGGGGGATCGGATACGCAGTATTTT. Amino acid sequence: CASGSWGQGGSDTQYF. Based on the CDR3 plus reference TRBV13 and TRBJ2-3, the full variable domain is AAGVIQSPRHLIKEKRETATLKCYPIPRHDTVYWYQQGPGQDPQFLISFYEKMQSDKGSIPDRFSAQQFSDYHSELNMSSLELGDSALYFCASGSWGQGGSDTQYFGPGTRLTVL.

The CDR3 loop reads CASSSDRNTIYF. CDR3 coding DNA: TGTGCCAGCAGTAGCGACAGAAACACCATATATTTT. The chain recombines TRBV6-6 with TRBJ1-3; D is unresolved. This CDR3 comprises 12 residues. Germline values: CDR1 MNHNY, CDR2 SVGAGI (reference sequence). The germline V and J ends were trimmed by 5 bases and 5 bases, with 7 bases remaining between them.

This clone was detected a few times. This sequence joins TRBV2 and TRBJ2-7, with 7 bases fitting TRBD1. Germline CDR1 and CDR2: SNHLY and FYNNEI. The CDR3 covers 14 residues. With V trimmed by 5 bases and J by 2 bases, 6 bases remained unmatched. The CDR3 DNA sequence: TGTGCCAGCAGTCTCTCGGGACAGCCCTACGAGCAGTACTTC. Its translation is CASSLSGQPYEQYF.

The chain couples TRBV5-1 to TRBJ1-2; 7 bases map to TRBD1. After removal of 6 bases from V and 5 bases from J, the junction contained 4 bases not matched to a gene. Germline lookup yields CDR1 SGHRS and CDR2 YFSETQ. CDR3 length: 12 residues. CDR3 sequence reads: CASKDREYGYTF. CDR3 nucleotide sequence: TGCGCCAGCAAAGACAGGGAATATGGCTACACCTTC. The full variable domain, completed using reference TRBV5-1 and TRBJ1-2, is KAGVTQTPRYLIKTRGQQVTLSCSPISGHRSVSWYQQTPGQGLQFLFEYFSETQRNKGNFPGRFSGRQFSNSRSEMNVSTLELGDSALYLCASKDREYGYTFGSGTRLTVV.

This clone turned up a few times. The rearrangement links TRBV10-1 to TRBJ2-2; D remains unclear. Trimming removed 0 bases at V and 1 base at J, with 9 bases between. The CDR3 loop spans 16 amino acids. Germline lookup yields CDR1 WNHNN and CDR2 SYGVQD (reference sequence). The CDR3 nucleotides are TGCGCCAGCAGTGAGTCATACGGATGGAACACCGGGGAGCTGTTTTTT. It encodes CASSESYGWNTGELFF.